This T cell receptor (beta chain) was recovered during a study of T cell repertoires in cytomegalovirus infection. Whole-study context: Matching HLA type, along with CMV infection, was indicated by public TCR beta signatures.

TCRdb re-derived calls from the reads in MiXCR, one entry per CDR3 protein. The sample records a few hundred thousand distinct CDR3 sequences, roughly 15% being singletons. This clonotype was recorded many times. Its specificity is unknown. This CDR3 has 12 residues. The V gene lost 3 bases and the J gene lost 5 bases, with 5 bases spanning the gap. Per germline, CDR1 MNHNS and CDR2 SASEGT. General study findings and limits: Of the TCR beta families, the public ones yielded a cumulative frequency that identified carriers of CMV plus the relevant HLA. The ex vivo response was dominated by HLA-C-restricted CMV-specific TCR beta clonotypes.

The receptor was isolated from a human donor in good health (CMV status not recorded). Some clones in this sample may be carry-over from other donors' samples. Specimen: PBMCs. This chain uses TRBV6-1 with TRBJ1-5, with D unclear. This CDR3 reads CASSDWDQPQHF. The CDR3 nucleotides are TGTGCCAGCAGTGATTGGGATCAGCCCCAGCATTTT.